A single sample is the source of the 14 T cell receptor beta chains below, sequenced in a study of beta chain features in type 1 diabetes. The study's findings and limits: Across all four CD4+ subsets, people with type 1 diabetes showed modestly shorter TCRB CDR3s.

No antigen has been assigned to these receptors. TCRB transcripts that were expressed got sequenced, as all of the isolated RNA had been reverse transcribed. Sequencing used immunoSEQ multiplex PCR; TCRdb keeps in-frame clones, though not all of them. The top ten clones hold roughly 0.015% of a sample with a few hundred thousand clones, about 13% of them seen once. Sequenced material: naive CD4+ T cells from blood. Receptor source: a woman between 18 and 29 years old with type 1 diabetes.

The chain has TRBV2 and TRBJ2-5; D remains ambiguous. Germline assignment: CDR1 SNHLY and CDR2 FYNNEI. V lost 7 bases to trimming and J lost 0 bases, with 3 bases between them. The CDR3 runs to 11 residues. The CDR3 bases are TGTGCCAGCACCTACCAAGAGACCCAGTACTTC. Its translation is CASTYQETQYF.

In this sample, this clone turned up a few times. The V and J genes are TRBV5-4 and TRBJ2-5, with 7 positions matching TRBD1. Germline loops: CDR1 SGHNT, CDR2 YYREEE (reference sequence). The CDR3 length is 14 residues. J gave up 5 bases and V 6 bases, and 10 bases lay outside the gene matches. Here the CDR3 DNA reads TGTGCCAGCACCAACAGGGGTAACTGGGAGACCCAGTACTTC. Its translation is CASTNRGNWETQYF.

In its sample, this clone was seen a few times. V gene TRBV28 combines with J gene TRBJ2-5, with TRBD2 identical over 7 bases. Germline-derived CDR1 and CDR2 are MDHEN and SYDVKM. J was trimmed by 5 bases and V by 7 bases; bases with no gene match: 7. CDR3 length equals 13 residues. CDR3 residues: CASTGPGGETQYF. Written as DNA, the CDR3 is TGTGCCAGCACCGGTCCCGGGGGGGAGACCCAGTACTTC. Using reference TRBV28 and TRBJ2-5 for the parts outside the CDR3, the full variable domain is DVKVTQSSRYLVKRTGEKVFLECVQDMDHENMFWYRQDPGLGLRLIYFSYDVKMKEKGDIPEGYSVSREKKERFSLILESASTNQTSMYLCASTGPGGETQYFGPGTRLLVL.

There are a few counts of this clone. V gene TRBV6-6 combines with J gene TRBJ2-1, with TRBD1 identical over 7 bases. CDR1 is MNHNY and CDR2 is SVGAGI in the germline V gene (reference sequence). J lost 7 bases, V lost 6 bases, and 9 bases had no gene match. This CDR3 comprises 14 residues. The CDR3 sequence: CASRYTDRRNEQFF. In nucleotides, the CDR3 is TGTGCCAGCAGATACACGGACAGGCGGAATGAGCAGTTCTTC.

V and J are TRBV9 and TRBJ2-2; TRBD1 matches at 7 bases. This CDR3 comprises 15 residues. Germline assignment: CDR1 SGDLS and CDR2 YYNGEE. The J segment lost 4 bases and the V segment lost 4 bases, leaving 7 bases of the junction unmatched. CDR3 protein: CASSHSDRVTGELFF. For the CDR3, the DNA is TGTGCCAGCAGCCACTCTGACAGGGTCACCGGGGAGCTGTTTTTT.

This clone was counted a few times. The chain links TRBV28 to TRBJ2-3; tentatively, D is TRBD1 (7 bases). Trimming removed 3 bases at V and 5 bases at J, with 27 bases between. This CDR3 region has 19 residues. CDR1 is MDHEN and CDR2 is SYDVKM in the germline V gene. The chain's CDR3 is CASSFISHGVAQGGDTQYF. DNA of the CDR3: TGTGCCAGCAGTTTTATCTCTCATGGGGTGGCGCAGGGGGGAGATACGCAGTATTTT. Full variable domain (rest looked up from reference TRBV28 and TRBJ2-3): DVKVTQSSRYLVKRTGEKVFLECVQDMDHENMFWYRQDPGLGLRLIYFSYDVKMKEKGDIPEGYSVSREKKERFSLILESASTNQTSMYLCASSFISHGVAQGGDTQYFGPGTRLTVL.

The V gene is TRBV20-1, the J gene TRBJ2-7; D remains ambiguous. The CDR3 length is 11 residues. V was shortened by 2 bases and J by 2 bases, with 4 bases between the two germline ends. CDR1 and CDR2 (germline): DFQATT, SNEGSKA (reference sequence). CDR3 DNA: TGCAGTGCTAGAACAGCCTACGAGCAGTACTTC. Its protein product is CSARTAYEQYF.

This clone was recorded a few times. The rearrangement links TRBV7-9 to TRBJ1-3; D gene uncertain. V lost 3 bases, J lost 4 bases, and 13 bases lay in between. Germline V gives CDR1 SEHNR, CDR2 FQNEAQ (reference sequence). The CDR3 contains 15 residues. Here the CDR3 reads CASSLVVSSGNTIYF. Written as DNA, the CDR3 is TGTGCCAGCAGCTTGGTAGTATCTTCCGGAAACACCATATATTTT.

This chain links TRBV11-2 with TRBJ2-2; D might be TRBD2 (5 bases). Germline V gene sequence: CDR1 SGHAT, CDR2 FQNNGV. The ends were cut back, 5 bases at V and 6 bases at J, with 16 bases in the middle. This CDR3 has 15 residues. For the CDR3, the DNA is TGTGCCAGCAGCCGAGCCCGGGGATCGGCCGGGGAGCTGTTTTTT. Its protein product is CASSRARGSAGELFF.

This clone has just a few counts. The chain has TRBV29-1 and TRBJ2-1, with 8 nucleotides matching TRBD2. The CDR3 consists of 18 residues. Per the germline V gene, CDR1 is SQVTM and CDR2 is ANQGSEA. V was clipped by 8 bases and J by 3 bases; unmatched bases: 21. CDR3 loop: CSFGGGLTAGTVYNEQFF. The CDR3 DNA reads as TGCAGCTTCGGGGGGGGGCTCACAGCGGGAACGGTCTACAATGAGCAGTTCTTC.

This clone has just a few counts. The chain employs TRBV30 and TRBJ2-7, with 9 bases matching TRBD1. The CDR3 covers 14 residues. The trim removed 2 bases at V and 2 bases at J, leaving 4 bases unmatched. Germline V gives CDR1 GTSNPN, CDR2 SVGIG (reference sequence). CDR3 sequence reads: CAWSLNRGPYEQYV. CDR3 DNA sequence: TGTGCCTGGAGTTTAAACAGGGGGCCCTACGAGCAGTACGTC.

A few counts support this clone. The V and J genes are TRBV28 and TRBJ1-1; 7 bases match TRBD1. V was pared by 3 bases and J by 4 bases, with 5 bases of the junction left unmatched. Germline CDR1 is MDHEN and CDR2 is SYDVKM. This CDR3 has 14 amino acids. This CDR3 is CASSFTGEITEAFF. The CDR3 DNA sequence: TGTGCCAGCAGTTTTACAGGGGAAATCACTGAAGCTTTCTTT.

This clone appeared a few times. The J gene is TRBJ2-5, the V gene TRBV27, with D perhaps TRBD1 (6 bases). Trimming removed 6 bases from V and 3 bases from J, with 11 bases in between. CDR1 and CDR2 (germline): MNHEY, SMNVEV (reference sequence). The CDR3 sequence is 13 residues long. The CDR3 sequence is CASSRGGEETQYF. CDR3 sequence (DNA): TGTGCCAGCAGCAGGGGTGGCGAAGAGACCCAGTACTTC.

This chain connects TRBV18 to TRBJ2-1; D is perhaps TRBD1 (5 bases). Deletions cut 1 base from V and 0 bases from J, with 13 bases between. This CDR3 has 17 amino acids. Germline CDR1 is KGHSH and CDR2 is LQKENI. Here the CDR3 reads CASSPRQGDLSYNEQFF. CDR3 bases: TGTGCCAGCTCACCACGGCAGGGCGACCTCTCCTACAATGAGCAGTTCTTC. The full variable domain, rest sourced from reference TRBV18 and TRBJ2-1, is NAGVMQNPRHLVRRRGQEARLRCSPMKGHSHVYWYRQLPEEGLKFMVYLQKENIIDESGMPKERFSAEFPKEGPSILRIQQVVRGDSAAYFCASSPRQGDLSYNEQFFGPGTRLTVL.